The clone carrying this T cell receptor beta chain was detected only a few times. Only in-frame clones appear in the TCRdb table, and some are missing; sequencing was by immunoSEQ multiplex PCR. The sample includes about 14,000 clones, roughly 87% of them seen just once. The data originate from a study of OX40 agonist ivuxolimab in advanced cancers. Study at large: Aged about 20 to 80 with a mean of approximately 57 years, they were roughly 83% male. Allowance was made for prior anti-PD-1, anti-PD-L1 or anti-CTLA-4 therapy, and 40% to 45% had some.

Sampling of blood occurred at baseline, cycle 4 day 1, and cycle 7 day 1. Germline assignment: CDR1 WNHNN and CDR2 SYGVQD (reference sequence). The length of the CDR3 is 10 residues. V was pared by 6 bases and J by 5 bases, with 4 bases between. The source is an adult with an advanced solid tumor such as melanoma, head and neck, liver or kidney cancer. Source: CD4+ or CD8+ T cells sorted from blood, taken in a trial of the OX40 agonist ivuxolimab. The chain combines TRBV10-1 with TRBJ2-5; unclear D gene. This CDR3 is CASRVETQYF. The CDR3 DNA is TGCGCCAGCAGGGTGGAGACCCAGTACTTC.